Judged by abundance, the clone carrying this T cell receptor beta chain is medium-sized (0.01 to 0.1%). Generated by immunoSEQ multiplex PCR, the TCRdb table keeps only in-frame clones and is missing some. The data hold 30,000 to 35,000 clones, with around three quarters observed a single time. This sample stems from a study of chemoradiotherapy in HPV16-positive cancers. The origin of this receptor is a human donor with HPV-associated anogenital cancer. The sample here was blood, taken from a patient who underwent chemoradiotherapy.

The CDR3 coding sequence is TGTGCCAGCAGCTGGCTAATGAGACCACTCTATGGCTACACCTTC. It yields the protein CASSWLMRPLYGYTF. The chain uses TRBV5-5 and TRBJ1-2; D is ambiguous. Trimming shortened V by 3 bases and J by 4 bases, and 16 bases separated the two germline ends. Germline assignment: CDR1 SGHKS and CDR2 YYEKEE (reference sequence). This CDR3 contains 15 residues.